The 30 T cell receptor beta chains below were found in one sample sequenced in a study of cytomegalovirus exposure and HLA in healthy donors. PCR primers comprised 60 Vbeta and 13 Jbeta primers. Repertoires were generated with immunoSEQ multiplex PCR, while TCRdb's copy carries only in-frame clones and drops some. The table includes 90,000 to 120,000 clones, roughly 83% detected once. Source material: PBMCs. The source of these receptors is a female donor in good health and CMV-seropositive.

The rearrangement uses TRBV6-5 and TRBJ1-2; tentatively, D is TRBD1 (6 bases). Trimming removed 6 bases at V and 8 bases at J, with 13 bases between. The germline gives CDR1 MNHEY, CDR2 SVGAGI. This CDR3 is 12 amino acids long. The CDR3 loop is CASRTEGGGYTF. CDR3 nucleotides: TGTGCCAGCAGGACCGAGGGGGGGGGCTACACCTTC.

The J gene is TRBJ1-5, the V gene TRBV19; tentatively, D is TRBD1 (5 bases). Germline CDR1 reads LNHDA; CDR2 reads SQIVND (reference sequence). The V end lost 8 bases, the J end lost 1 base, and 24 bases lay between the germline ends. CDR3 length equals 18 residues. CDR3 sequence reads: CASSVTAHPGISNQPQHF. CDR3 sequence (DNA): TGTGCCAGTTCGGTGACAGCGCACCCTGGGATAAGCAATCAGCCCCAGCATTTT.

The chain uses TRBV5-1 and TRBJ2-5, with 7 bases lining up with TRBD2. V dropped 1 base and J dropped 3; count of bases not matched to a gene: 6. Germline-derived CDR1 and CDR2 are SGHRS and YFSETQ. CDR3 length: 15 residues. The CDR3 loop is CASSLSGGGEETQYF. The CDR3 DNA reads as TGCGCCAGCAGCTTGTCGGGTGGGGGGGAAGAGACCCAGTACTTC.

The rearrangement joins TRBV7-9 to TRBJ1-1; D may be TRBD1 (5 bases). Looked up from germline, CDR1 is SEHNR and CDR2 is FQNEAQ (reference sequence). V was cut by 10 bases and J by 6 bases, with 15 bases left in between. The CDR3 runs to 12 residues. The CDR3, as DNA: TGTGCCACCGACTTGGGGGGGGCTGAAGCTTTCTTT. Its translation: CATDLGGAEAFF.

The rearrangement uses TRBV14 and TRBJ2-7; no reliable D call. CDR1 SGHDN and CDR2 FVKESK come from the germline V gene. Between the trimmed V and J ends, which lost 0 bases and 0 bases, there was a span of 6 bases. The CDR3 loop spans 14 amino acids. CDR3 sequence (DNA): TGTGCCAGCAGCCAAGATCTAAGCTCCTACGAGCAGTACTTC. This gives the protein CASSQDLSSYEQYF.

CDR3 in amino acids: CASTADRGRSPLHF. As DNA, the CDR3 is TGTGCCAGCACCGCGGACAGGGGGCGTTCACCCCTCCACTTT. The rearrangement joins TRBV27 to TRBJ1-6; 11 nucleotides align to TRBD1. This CDR3 is built from 14 residues. CDR1 and CDR2 (germline): MNHEY, SMNVEV (reference sequence). V shed 7 bases, J shed 9 bases, and the junction held 5 bases outside the gene matches.

The chain carries TRBV10-3 and TRBJ1-2; perhaps TRBD1 as D (6 bases). The germline V gene has CDR1 ENHRY and CDR2 SYGVKD. The CDR3 covers 14 residues. V was pared by 0 bases and J by 5 bases, with 10 bases between. The CDR3 sequence: CAISESPDRYGYTF. The CDR3 DNA sequence: TGTGCCATCAGTGAGTCCCCGGACAGATATGGCTACACCTTC.

The rearrangement joins TRBV30 to TRBJ2-3; D unclear. The CDR3 has 14 amino acids. The ends were cut back, 3 bases at V and 2 bases at J, with 12 bases in the middle. Germline V CDR1 and CDR2: GTSNPN, SVGIG (reference sequence). In nucleotides, the CDR3 is TGTGCCTGGAGGTCCGGGTTTATCACAGATACGCAGTATTTT. The encoded protein is CAWRSGFITDTQYF. The whole variable domain, remainder taken from reference TRBV30 and TRBJ2-3, is SQTIHQWPATLVQPVGSPLSLECTVEGTSNPNLYWYRQAAGRGLQLLFYSVGIGQISSEVPQNLSASRPQDRQFILSSKKLLLSDSGFYLCAWRSGFITDTQYFGPGTRLTVL.

The V and J genes are TRBV30 and TRBJ1-1; D not resolved. CDR3 size: 12 residues. Germline V gene data show CDR1 as GTSNPN and CDR2 as SVGIG (reference sequence). The V end was cut by 3 bases, the J end by 1 base, with 6 bases between. CDR3 sequence (DNA): TGTGCCTGGAGCCAGGAGAACACTGAAGCTTTCTTT. Protein product: CAWSQENTEAFF.

The chain uses TRBV5-1 and TRBJ2-5, with 9 bases aligning to TRBD2. The germline V gene encodes CDR1 SGHRS and CDR2 YFSETQ. The CDR3 consists of 15 residues. Trimming took 2 bases from V and 1 from J; bases not matched to a gene: 3. CDR3 amino acids: CASSFLRGGQETQYF. Written as DNA, the CDR3 is TGCGCCAGCAGCTTCTTGCGGGGGGGCCAAGAGACCCAGTACTTC.

Remarks on this clone: An end of the junction differs from the germline gene, which may be a read error. The chain recombines TRBV30 with TRBJ2-4; 7 nucleotides line up with TRBD1. The CDR3 is made up of 12 amino acids. Germline V lookup: CDR1 GTSNPN, CDR2 SVGIG (reference sequence). Written as DNA, the CDR3 is TGTGCCTGGAAACAGGGGATAAACAGTCAGTACTTC. The encoded protein is CAWKQGINSQYF.

The gene calls are TRBV5-4 and TRBJ2-5, with unresolved D. Trimming took off 0 bases at V and 2 bases at J, with 5 bases between the two ends. This CDR3 contains 13 residues. CDR1 is SGHNT and CDR2 is YYREEE in the germline V gene (reference sequence). CDR3 DNA sequence: TGTGCCAGCAGCTTGGGGCAGCAAGAGACCCAGTACTTC. Translating it yields CASSLGQQETQYF.

The rearrangement joins TRBV12-5 to TRBJ1-1; D is possibly TRBD1 (5 bases). Trimming pared 2 bases from V and 4 bases from J, leaving 17 bases between. CDR3 length: 16 amino acids. Germline V gives CDR1 LGHNT, CDR2 FRNRAP. In DNA form, the CDR3 reads TGTGCTAGTGGTTTGCGCCGGGTTCAGGGAAGCACTGAAGCTTTCTTT. Translated: CASGLRRVQGSTEAFF.

J is TRBJ2-3 and V is TRBV6-6; TRBD2 aligns across 12 bases. The CDR3 consists of 16 residues. J was trimmed by 3 bases and V by 2 bases; bases with no gene match: 3. Germline V gives CDR1 MNHNY, CDR2 SVGAGI (reference sequence). The CDR3 bases are TGTGCCAGCAGTTACGGACTAGCGGGGAAGACAGATACGCAGTATTTT. Translated: CASSYGLAGKTDTQYF.

V gene TRBV19 combines with J gene TRBJ2-1; 8 bases map to TRBD2. The CDR3 runs 16 residues. With V trimmed by 6 bases and J by 4 bases, 11 bases remained unmatched. Per the germline V gene, CDR1 is LNHDA and CDR2 is SQIVND (reference sequence). CDR3 in DNA: TGTGCCAGTAGAACAAGCGGGAGTGGCCGTTACAATGAGCAGTTCTTC. Its translation is CASRTSGSGRYNEQFF.

The rearrangement uses TRBV21-1 and TRBJ2-7; the table names TRBD1, a call not compared with the DNA. TRBV21-1 is reported as a pseudogene. The CDR3 has 14 amino acids. DNA of the CDR3: TGTGCCAGCAACAATGTGGGCAGTCACTACGAGCAGTACTTC. Translated, it gives CASNNVGSHYEQYF.

In this sample, this clone turned up a few times. The rearrangement joins TRBV5-4 to TRBJ2-3, with D perhaps TRBD1 (5 bases). The V gene's germline CDR1 is SGHNT and CDR2 YYREEE (reference sequence). The CDR3 is made up of 14 amino acids. Trimming pared 2 bases from V and 3 bases from J, leaving 10 bases between. This CDR3 reads CASSFGAGTDTQYF. DNA of the CDR3: TGTGCCAGCAGCTTTGGGGCAGGGACAGATACGCAGTATTTT.

This clone has just a few counts. Other DNA sequences in the sample encode the same CDR3. The rearrangement links TRBV19 to TRBJ2-7, with 11 bases that match TRBD1. In germline, CDR1 is LNHDA, CDR2 SQIVND (reference sequence). This CDR3 is built from 15 residues. V gave up 4 bases and J gave up 5 bases; unmatched junction bases: 7. CDR3 sequence reads: CASSTRDRGTHEQYF. CDR3 bases: TGTGCCAGTAGTACACGGGACAGGGGGACGCACGAGCAGTACTTC.

The J gene is TRBJ2-7, the V gene TRBV5-1; the D is unclear. Germline V gene sequence: CDR1 SGHRS, CDR2 YFSETQ. Deletions cut 4 bases from V and 0 bases from J, with 14 bases between. The CDR3 runs 15 residues. The CDR3 nucleotides are TGCGCCAGCAGCCTGGGTTTCGGAGTCTCCTACGAGCAGTACTTC. Translation gives CASSLGFGVSYEQYF.

The chain combines TRBV25-1 with TRBJ1-1; the D is unclear. V was cut by 7 bases and J by 1 base, with 10 bases left in between. CDR1 is MGHDK and CDR2 is SYGVNS in the germline V gene. This CDR3 region has 13 residues. CDR3 in DNA: TGTGCCAGCACCTTTAAGCAGAACACTGAAGCTTTCTTT. Translating it yields CASTFKQNTEAFF.

In its sample, this clone was seen a few times. V gene TRBV7-9 combines with J gene TRBJ2-3; no firm D call. This CDR3 contains 16 residues. CDR1 is SEHNR, CDR2 FQNEAQ, per germline (reference sequence). Trimming removed 1 base at V and 0 bases at J, with 11 bases between. The CDR3 region has the DNA TGTGCCAGCAGCTTAGTCGGGTCGGCTAGCACAGATACGCAGTATTTT. Encoded protein: CASSLVGSASTDTQYF.

The J gene is TRBJ1-2, the V gene TRBV9; D may be TRBD1 (6 bases). Germline values: CDR1 SGDLS, CDR2 YYNGEE. V was shortened by 3 bases and J by 8 bases, with 17 bases between the two germline ends. The CDR3 runs 14 residues. The CDR3 DNA is TGTGCCAGCAGCGGATTCCTACAGGGTTGGGGCTACACCTTC. Amino acid sequence: CASSGFLQGWGYTF.

V and J are TRBV5-5 and TRBJ2-5; D not resolved. Trimming shortened V by 0 bases and J by 5 bases, and 8 bases separated the two germline ends. The CDR3 spans 13 residues. The germline V gene has CDR1 SGHKS and CDR2 YYEKEE (reference sequence). The CDR3 DNA reads TGTGCCAGCAGCTTGGCCTCGTTGGAGACCCAGTACTTC. Amino acid sequence: CASSLASLETQYF. The entire variable domain, with the rest obtained from reference TRBV5-5 and TRBJ2-5, is as follows: DAGVTQSPTHLIKTRGQQVTLRCSPISGHKSVSWYQQVLGQGPQFIFQYYEKEERGRGNFPDRFSARQFPNYSSELNVNALLLGDSALYLCASSLASLETQYFGPGTRLLVL.

The chain has TRBV6-5 and TRBJ2-1; D remains ambiguous. With 0 bases removed from V and 0 bases from J, the gap between germline ends came to 6 bases. The V gene's germline CDR1 is MNHEY and CDR2 SVGAGI. The CDR3 length is 15 residues. The CDR3 spells CASSYSLSSYNEQFF. In nucleotides, the CDR3 is TGTGCCAGCAGTTACTCTCTGAGCTCCTACAATGAGCAGTTCTTC.

The rearrangement joins TRBV29-1 to TRBJ1-2; possible D gene TRBD1, 5 bases. Germline V lookup: CDR1 SQVTM, CDR2 ANQGSEA. The CDR3 consists of 13 residues. With 4 bases removed from V and 0 bases from J, the gap between germline ends came to 9 bases. CDR3 protein: CSVGGGPNYGYTF. The CDR3 bases are TGCAGCGTTGGGGGCGGACCTAACTATGGCTACACCTTC.

This rearrangement joins TRBV11-3 to TRBJ2-3; tentatively, D is TRBD2 (6 bases). Trimming stripped 5 bases from V and 1 base from J, with 13 bases between. This CDR3 contains 15 residues. CDR1 is SGHNT and CDR2 is YENEEA in the germline V gene. The CDR3 region is CASSTGGPRTDTQYF. The DNA of the CDR3 is TGTGCCAGCAGCACAGGAGGGCCGCGCACAGATACGCAGTATTTT.

DNA of the CDR3: TGTGCCAGCAGTTACCCGACAGGGGCGCAGTATTTT. The encoded protein is CASSYPTGAQYF. This chain joins TRBV6-6 and TRBJ2-3; 8 nucleotides align to TRBD1. The CDR3 contains 12 residues. V lost 2 bases to trimming and J lost 10 bases; unmatched junction nucleotides: 2. Germline CDR1 and CDR2: MNHNY and SVGAGI (reference sequence).

This chain links TRBV5-4 with TRBJ2-5; D remains ambiguous. Germline V gene lookup returns CDR1 SGHNT and CDR2 YYREEE (reference sequence). V lost 1 base and J 2 bases, leaving 6 bases between the germline ends. This CDR3 spans 13 amino acids. CDR3 residues: CASSLRRQETQYF. The CDR3 bases are TGTGCCAGCAGCTTGCGGCGGCAAGAGACCCAGTACTTC.

The rearrangement joins TRBV19 to TRBJ2-1; D is perhaps TRBD2 (6 bases). The CDR3 is 15 residues long. V lost 5 bases to trimming and J lost 4 bases, with 15 bases between them. Germline V gene sequence: CDR1 LNHDA, CDR2 SQIVND (reference sequence). CDR3 loop: CASSAPGEIYNEQFF. The DNA for the CDR3 is TGTGCCAGTAGTGCCCCGGGGGAGATATACAATGAGCAGTTCTTC.

J is TRBJ1-3 and V is TRBV19; D perhaps matches TRBD1 (5 bases). V lost 6 bases to trimming and J lost 4 bases, with 13 bases between them. CDR1 and CDR2 from the germline V gene are LNHDA and SQIVND (reference sequence). This CDR3 region has 14 residues. The CDR3 DNA reads as TGTGCCAGTAGCCAAGGGGCGAGCGGAAACACCATATATTTT. Amino acids: CASSQGASGNTIYF.